The 3 T cell receptor beta chains given below trace back to one sample, sequenced in a study of Graves' ophthalmopathy and Graves' hyperthyroidism. Amplification from RNA transcripts yielded the TCR beta CDR3 regions. Following a first-round RT-PCR that used HTBI primers, a second-round multiplex PCR was carried out. TCRdb analysed the multiplex PCR reads with MiXCR anew, one entry per CDR3 protein. The sample contains some 400,000 distinct CDR3 sequences, about a sixth of which appear only once. Material: peripheral blood. These receptors all come from a young woman with Graves' ophthalmopathy.

This clonotype was seen repeatedly, ten times or more. The CDR3 loop reads CASSLAVPMNTEAFF. CDR3 sequence (DNA): TGTGCCAGCAGCTTAGCGGTGCCGATGAACACTGAAGCTTTCTTT. The gene calls are TRBV7-9 and TRBJ1-1; D gene unclear. CDR1 SEHNR and CDR2 FQNEAQ come from the germline V gene (reference sequence). The CDR3 runs to 15 residues. The germline V and J ends were trimmed by 0 bases and 0 bases, with 8 bases remaining between them.

This clonotype was seen at least ten times. The chain links TRBV7-3 to TRBJ2-2; 10 positions match TRBD2. Germline values: CDR1 SGHTA, CDR2 FQGTGA. The CDR3 spans 14 residues. Unmatched junction bases numbered 5, after V lost 5 bases and J lost 8 bases. This CDR3 is CASSQTSGAGELFF. The CDR3 region has the DNA TGTGCCAGCAGCCAAACTAGCGGGGCGGGGGAGCTGTTTTTT.

At least ten counts were recorded for this clonotype. The genes are TRBV3-1 and TRBJ2-7; the D gene is possibly TRBD1 (6 bases). The V end was cut by 1 base, the J end by 2 bases, with 12 bases between. In germline, CDR1 is LGHDT, CDR2 YNNKEL (reference sequence). The CDR3 loop spans 15 amino acids. Written as DNA, the CDR3 is TGTGCCAGCAGCCAAGGTTCTGGGGGCGCCTACGAGCAGTACTTC. Its translation: CASSQGSGGAYEQYF.